The 10 T cell receptor beta chains presented below share a single source sample, sequenced in a study of cytomegalovirus exposure and HLA in healthy donors listed by TCRdb under 2017. The library was produced with the immunoSEQ multiplex PCR assay. TCRdb provides this immuneACCESS table in a form limited to in-frame rearrangements. Some clones are lacking; in checked studies, under half of them reflect an unresolved V gene, and why the rest are absent is not known. This sample holds some 130,000 clones; around 89% were observed only once. The top ten clones comprise roughly 6% of the sample. The source material was PBMCs. The receptors come from a woman younger than 30 in good health and CMV-seropositive.

The chain has TRBV7-2 and TRBJ2-1, with 11 bases lining up with TRBD2. Per the germline V gene, CDR1 is SGHTA and CDR2 is FQGNSA. This CDR3 contains 15 residues. The V gene end was trimmed by 4 bases and the J gene end by 9 bases; junction bases not matched to a gene: 8. This CDR3 is CASSSLAGGPAEQFF. CDR3 sequence (DNA): TGTGCCAGCAGCTCATTAGCGGGAGGGCCGGCTGAGCAGTTCTTC.

The chain links TRBV19 to TRBJ1-1, with D tentatively TRBD1 (6 bases). Trimming removed 5 bases at V and 0 bases at J, with 13 bases between. This CDR3 is built from 15 residues. CDR1 LNHDA and CDR2 SQIVND come from the germline V gene (reference sequence). The CDR3 DNA reads as TGTGCCAGTAGTCCGCGACAGGAGGTGAACACTGAAGCTTTCTTT. It specifies CASSPRQEVNTEAFF.

The chain recombines TRBV10-1 with TRBJ1-1, with 8 bases identical to TRBD1. Germline V gives CDR1 WNHNN, CDR2 SYGVQD (reference sequence). The ends lost 4 bases at V and 4 bases at J; junction bases unmatched: 2. CDR3 size: 13 residues. CDR3 region: CASSVTGGTEAFF. CDR3 DNA: TGCGCCAGCAGTGTTACAGGGGGCACTGAAGCTTTCTTT.

The chain recombines TRBV28 with TRBJ1-2, with 7 bases that match TRBD1. The CDR3 loop spans 14 amino acids. Germline CDR1 reads MDHEN; CDR2 reads SYDVKM. V trimming: 3 bases; J trimming: 1 base; junction bases outside the gene matches: 2. CDR3 in amino acids: CASSLRGHNYGYTF. CDR3 DNA: TGTGCCAGCAGTTTGAGGGGGCATAACTATGGCTACACCTTC.

The chain links TRBV28 to TRBJ2-2; 9 bases are shared with TRBD2. This CDR3 has 15 residues. Germline V gives CDR1 MDHEN, CDR2 SYDVKM. Losses at the gene ends were 6 bases for V and 8 bases for J; bases not matched to a gene: 10. The CDR3 loop reads CASSLPGTSLGELFF. Written as DNA, the CDR3 is TGTGCCAGCAGCCTCCCCGGGACTAGCTTGGGGGAGCTGTTTTTT.

This chain joins TRBV18 and TRBJ1-4; the D gene is possibly TRBD1 (5 bases). The germline gives CDR1 KGHSH, CDR2 LQKENI. V lost 6 bases and J lost 8, with 25 bases in between. There are 17 residues in the CDR3. This chain's CDR3 is CASSSRERGSISEKLFF. CDR3 in DNA: TGTGCCAGCTCCTCCCGGGAGAGGGGATCCATAAGCGAAAAACTGTTTTTT.

The chain joins TRBV5-1 to TRBJ2-5; D unresolved. The CDR3 totals 13 residues. V lost 7 bases and J lost 5, with 15 bases in between. CDR1 SGHRS and CDR2 YFSETQ come from the germline V gene. CDR3 bases: TGCGCCAGCGAAAGACTCGGAGATGAGACCCAGTACTTC. Translated, it gives CASERLGDETQYF.

The rearrangement uses TRBV10-1 and TRBJ2-5; the D gene is possibly TRBD1 (6 bases). The V end lost 6 bases, the J end lost 4 bases, and 12 bases lay between the germline ends. The germline CDR1 and CDR2 sequences are WNHNN and SYGVQD (reference sequence). There are 13 residues in the CDR3. The DNA of the CDR3 is TGCGCCAGCAGGGGACACGTTCGAGAGACCCAGTACTTC. Amino acid sequence: CASRGHVRETQYF.

The rearrangement joins TRBV6-5 to TRBJ1-5, with TRBD1 identical over 8 bases. The CDR3 length is 15 residues. From germline, CDR1 is MNHEY and CDR2 SVGAGI. V shed 5 bases, J shed 1 base, and the junction held 4 bases outside the gene matches. The CDR3 sequence: CASSHDRGSNQPQHF. Written as DNA, the CDR3 is TGTGCCAGCAGTCATGACAGGGGCAGCAATCAGCCCCAGCATTTT.

The V call is TRBV2, the J call TRBJ1-5, with D possibly being TRBD1 (5 bases). CDR1 and CDR2 from the germline V gene are SNHLY and FYNNEI. Deletions cut 7 bases from V and 2 bases from J, with 12 bases between. This CDR3 spans 14 amino acids. The CDR3 DNA reads as TGTGCCAGCAATCTCGGGGGGGGCAATCAGCCCCAGCATTTT. This codes for CASNLGGGNQPQHF.